The sequence of this TCR beta chain was determined in a study of blood T cells in healthy people across ages. The study's findings and limits: The long-lived group displayed more naive CD4+ cells, plus higher diversity, than the aged donors did. Measured against age, TCR beta diversity per million T cells decreased in a roughly linear manner.

The V end lost 5 bases, the J end lost 8 bases, and 15 bases lay between the germline ends. Looked up from germline, CDR1 is MNHEY and CDR2 is SVGAGI. The CDR3 sequence is 13 residues long. A single count supports this clonotype. What it recognizes is unknown. Isolation of PBMCs gave at least 6 million cells per sample. Together with a sample-barcoded 5' primer, a J-beta primer mix was included in a second PCR lasting roughly 6 to 12 cycles. Each cDNA molecule carried a tag from a template-switch adaptor that contained 12 random nucleotides. Via MiXCR, TCRdb re-called the 5' RACE reads, giving one row per CDR3 protein. This table has approximately 940,000 distinct CDR3 sequences, roughly 52% appearing once.

The TCR comes from a young man in good health. This sequence joins TRBV6-5 and TRBJ1-1; TRBD1 is a possible D gene (5 bases). The sample consisted of blood. In DNA, the CDR3 is TGTGCCAGCAGTGACGGGCAGGGACTAGAAGCTTTCTTT. The encoded protein is CASSDGQGLEAFF.